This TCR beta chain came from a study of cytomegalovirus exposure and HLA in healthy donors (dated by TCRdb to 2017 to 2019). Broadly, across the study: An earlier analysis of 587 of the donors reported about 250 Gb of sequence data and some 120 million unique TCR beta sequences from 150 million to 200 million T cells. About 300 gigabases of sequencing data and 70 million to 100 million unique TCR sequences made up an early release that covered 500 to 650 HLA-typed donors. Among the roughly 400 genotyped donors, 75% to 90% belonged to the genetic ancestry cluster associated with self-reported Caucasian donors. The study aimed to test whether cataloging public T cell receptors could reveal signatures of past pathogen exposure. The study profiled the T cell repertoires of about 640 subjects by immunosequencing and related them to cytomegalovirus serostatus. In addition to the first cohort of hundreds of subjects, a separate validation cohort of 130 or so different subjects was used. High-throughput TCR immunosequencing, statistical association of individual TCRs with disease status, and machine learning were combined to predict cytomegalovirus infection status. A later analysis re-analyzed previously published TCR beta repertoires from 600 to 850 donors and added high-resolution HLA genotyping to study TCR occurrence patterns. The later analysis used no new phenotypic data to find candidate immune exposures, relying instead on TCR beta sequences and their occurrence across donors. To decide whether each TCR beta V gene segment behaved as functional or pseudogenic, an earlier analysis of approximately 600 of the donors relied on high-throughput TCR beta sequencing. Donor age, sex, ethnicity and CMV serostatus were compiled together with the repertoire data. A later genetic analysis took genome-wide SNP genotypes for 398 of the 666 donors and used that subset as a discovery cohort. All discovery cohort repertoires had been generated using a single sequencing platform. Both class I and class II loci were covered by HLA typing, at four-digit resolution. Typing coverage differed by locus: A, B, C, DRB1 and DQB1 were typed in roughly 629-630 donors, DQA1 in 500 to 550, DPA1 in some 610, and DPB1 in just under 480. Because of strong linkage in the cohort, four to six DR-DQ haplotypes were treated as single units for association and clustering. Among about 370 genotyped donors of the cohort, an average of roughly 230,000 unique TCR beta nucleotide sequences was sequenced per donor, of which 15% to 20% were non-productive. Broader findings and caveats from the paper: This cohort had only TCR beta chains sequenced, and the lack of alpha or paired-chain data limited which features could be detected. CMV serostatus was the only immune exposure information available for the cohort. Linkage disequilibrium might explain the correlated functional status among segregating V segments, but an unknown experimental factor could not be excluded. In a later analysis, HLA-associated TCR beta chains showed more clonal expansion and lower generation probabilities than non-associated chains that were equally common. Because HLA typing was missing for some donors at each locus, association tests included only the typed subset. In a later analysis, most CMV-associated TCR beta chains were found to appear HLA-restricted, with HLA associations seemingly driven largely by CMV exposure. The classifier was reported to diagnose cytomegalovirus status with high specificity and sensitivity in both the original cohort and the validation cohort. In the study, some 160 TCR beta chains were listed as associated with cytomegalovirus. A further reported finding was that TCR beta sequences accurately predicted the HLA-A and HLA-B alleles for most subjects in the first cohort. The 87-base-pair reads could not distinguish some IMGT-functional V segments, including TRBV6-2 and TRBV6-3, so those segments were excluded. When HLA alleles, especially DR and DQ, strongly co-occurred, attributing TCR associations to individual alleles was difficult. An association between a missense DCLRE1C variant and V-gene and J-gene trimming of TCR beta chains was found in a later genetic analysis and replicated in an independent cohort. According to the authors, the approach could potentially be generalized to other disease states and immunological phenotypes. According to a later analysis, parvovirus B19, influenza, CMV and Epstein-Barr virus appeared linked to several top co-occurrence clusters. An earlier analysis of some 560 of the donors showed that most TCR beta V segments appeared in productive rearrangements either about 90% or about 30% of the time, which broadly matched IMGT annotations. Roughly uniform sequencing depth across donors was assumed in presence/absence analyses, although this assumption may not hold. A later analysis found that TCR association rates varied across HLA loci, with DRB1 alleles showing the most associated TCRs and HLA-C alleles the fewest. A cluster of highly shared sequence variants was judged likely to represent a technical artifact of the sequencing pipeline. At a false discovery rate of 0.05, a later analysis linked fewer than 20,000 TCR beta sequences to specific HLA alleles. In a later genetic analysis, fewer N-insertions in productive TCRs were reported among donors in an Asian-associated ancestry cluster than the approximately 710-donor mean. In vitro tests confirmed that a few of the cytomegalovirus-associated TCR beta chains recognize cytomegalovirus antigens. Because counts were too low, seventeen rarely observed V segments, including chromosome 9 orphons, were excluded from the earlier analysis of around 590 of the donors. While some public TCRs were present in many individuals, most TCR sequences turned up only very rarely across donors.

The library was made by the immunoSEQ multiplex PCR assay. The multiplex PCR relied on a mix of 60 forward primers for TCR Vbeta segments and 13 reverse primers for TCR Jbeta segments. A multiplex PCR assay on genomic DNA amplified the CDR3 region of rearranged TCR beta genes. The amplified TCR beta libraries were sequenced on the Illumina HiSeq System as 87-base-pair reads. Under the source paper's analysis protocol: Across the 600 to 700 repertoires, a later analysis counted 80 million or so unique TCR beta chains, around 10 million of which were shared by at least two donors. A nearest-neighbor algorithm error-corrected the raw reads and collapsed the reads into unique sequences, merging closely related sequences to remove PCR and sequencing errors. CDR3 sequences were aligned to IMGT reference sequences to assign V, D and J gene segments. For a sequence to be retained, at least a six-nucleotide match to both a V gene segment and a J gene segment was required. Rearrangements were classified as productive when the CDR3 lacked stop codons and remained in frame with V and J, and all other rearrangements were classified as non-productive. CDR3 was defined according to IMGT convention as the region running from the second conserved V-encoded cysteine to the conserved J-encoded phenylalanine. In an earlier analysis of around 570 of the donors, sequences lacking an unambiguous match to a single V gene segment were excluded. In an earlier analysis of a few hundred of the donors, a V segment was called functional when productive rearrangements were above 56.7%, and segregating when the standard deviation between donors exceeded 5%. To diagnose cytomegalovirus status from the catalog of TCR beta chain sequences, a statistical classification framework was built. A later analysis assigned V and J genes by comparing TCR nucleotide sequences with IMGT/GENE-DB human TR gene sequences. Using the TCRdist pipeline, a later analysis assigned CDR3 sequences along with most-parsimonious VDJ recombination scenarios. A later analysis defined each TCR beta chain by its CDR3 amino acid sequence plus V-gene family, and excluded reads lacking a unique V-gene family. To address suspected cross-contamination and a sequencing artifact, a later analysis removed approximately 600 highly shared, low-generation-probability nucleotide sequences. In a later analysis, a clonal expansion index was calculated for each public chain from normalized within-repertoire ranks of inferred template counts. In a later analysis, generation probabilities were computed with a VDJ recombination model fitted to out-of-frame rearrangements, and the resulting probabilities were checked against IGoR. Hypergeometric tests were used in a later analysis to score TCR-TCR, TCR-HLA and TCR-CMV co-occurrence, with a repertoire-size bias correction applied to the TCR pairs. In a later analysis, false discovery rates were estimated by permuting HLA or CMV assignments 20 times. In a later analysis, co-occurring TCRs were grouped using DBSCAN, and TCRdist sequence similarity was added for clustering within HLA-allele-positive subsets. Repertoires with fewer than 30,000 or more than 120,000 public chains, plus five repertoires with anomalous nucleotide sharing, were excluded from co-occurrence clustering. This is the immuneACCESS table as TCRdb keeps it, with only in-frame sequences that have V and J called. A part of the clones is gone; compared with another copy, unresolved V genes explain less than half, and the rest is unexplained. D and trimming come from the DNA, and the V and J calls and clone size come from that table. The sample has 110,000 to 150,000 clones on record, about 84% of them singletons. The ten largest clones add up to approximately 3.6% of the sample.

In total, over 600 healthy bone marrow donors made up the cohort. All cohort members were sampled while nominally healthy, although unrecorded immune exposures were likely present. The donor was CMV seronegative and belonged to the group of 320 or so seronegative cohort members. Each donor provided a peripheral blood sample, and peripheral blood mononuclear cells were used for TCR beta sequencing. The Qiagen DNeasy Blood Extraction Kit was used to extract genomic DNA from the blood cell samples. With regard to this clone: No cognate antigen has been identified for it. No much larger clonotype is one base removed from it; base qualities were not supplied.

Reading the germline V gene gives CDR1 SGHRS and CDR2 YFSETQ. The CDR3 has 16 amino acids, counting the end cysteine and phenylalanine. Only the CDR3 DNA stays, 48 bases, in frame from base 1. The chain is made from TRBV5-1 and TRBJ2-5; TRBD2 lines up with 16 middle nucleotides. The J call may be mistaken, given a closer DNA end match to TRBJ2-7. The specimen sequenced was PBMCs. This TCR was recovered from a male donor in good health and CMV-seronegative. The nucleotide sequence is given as TGCGCCAGTAGAATCGGGACTAGCGGGAGGGCCTTCGAGCAGTACTTC. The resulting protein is CASRIGTSGRAFEQYF.